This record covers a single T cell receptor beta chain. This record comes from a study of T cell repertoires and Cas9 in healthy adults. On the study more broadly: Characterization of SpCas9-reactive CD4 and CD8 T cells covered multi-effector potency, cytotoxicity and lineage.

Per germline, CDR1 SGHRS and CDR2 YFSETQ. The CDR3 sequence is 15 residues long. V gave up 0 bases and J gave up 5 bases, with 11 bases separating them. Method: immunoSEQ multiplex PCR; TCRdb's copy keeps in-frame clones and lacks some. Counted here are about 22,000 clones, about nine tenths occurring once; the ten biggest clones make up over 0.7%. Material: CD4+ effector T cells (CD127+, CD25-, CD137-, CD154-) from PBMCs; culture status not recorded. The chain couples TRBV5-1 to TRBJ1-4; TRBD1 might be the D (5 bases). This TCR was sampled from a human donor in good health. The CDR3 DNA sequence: TGCGCCAGCAGCTTGGAGCCAGGGAGCAATGAAAAACTGTTTTTT. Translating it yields CASSLEPGSNEKLFF.